These 21 T cell receptor beta chains were sequenced from one sample in a study of CD8 T cells in ankylosing spondylitis. In TCRdb, the 5' RACE reads were re-called with MiXCR into one record per CDR3 protein. The table lists more than 200,000 distinct CDR3 sequences, around 25% of them singletons, with around 0.64% in the top ten. Sequenced input: blood, either unsorted or a sorted T cell fraction (not recorded which). These receptors all stem from a male donor with ankylosing spondylitis or in good health (not recorded which).

In this sample, this clonotype turned up a few times. The rearrangement uses TRBV6-1 and TRBJ1-6; 9 positions match TRBD1. CDR1 and CDR2 from the germline V gene are MNHNS and SASEGT. V was pared by 4 bases and J by 7 bases, with 8 bases of the junction left unmatched. The CDR3 extends over 16 amino acids. The CDR3 DNA is TGTGCCAGCAGTGCTCAAAGGGACAGGGCGAATTCACCCCTCCACTTT. Protein sequence: CASSAQRDRANSPLHF.

In DNA, the CDR3 is TGCAGTGCTAGGTTACCACAGGACTATGGCTACACCTTC. Amino acids: CSARLPQDYGYTF. The chain combines TRBV20-1 with TRBJ1-2; tentative D call: TRBD1 (5 bases). Per the germline V gene, CDR1 is DFQATT and CDR2 is SNEGSKA (reference sequence). The CDR3 has 13 residues. V lost 3 bases to trimming and J lost 3 bases, with 11 bases between them.

There are a few counts of this clonotype. CDR3 nucleotide sequence: TGTGCCAGCTCACCTGTCGACTTGGGCAGCTCCTACGAGCAGTACTTC. The encoded protein is CASSPVDLGSSYEQYF. This chain links TRBV18 with TRBJ2-7; D unclear. Germline V gene lookup returns CDR1 KGHSH and CDR2 LQKENI. The CDR3 totals 16 residues. V lost 3 bases to trimming and J lost 0 bases, with 15 bases between them. The full variable domain, with the rest looked up from reference TRBV18 and TRBJ2-7, is NAGVMQNPRHLVRRRGQEARLRCSPMKGHSHVYWYRQLPEEGLKFMVYLQKENIIDESGMPKERFSAEFPKEGPSILRIQQVVRGDSAAYFCASSPVDLGSSYEQYFGPGTRLTVT.

This clonotype appeared many times. V usage is TRBV30 and J usage is TRBJ1-5; D may be TRBD1 (6 bases). The CDR3 covers 13 residues. The germline V and J ends were trimmed by 2 bases and 6 bases, with 11 bases remaining between them. Looked up from germline, CDR1 is GTSNPN and CDR2 is SVGIG (reference sequence). CDR3 loop: CAWSLGGGQPQHF. CDR3 bases: TGTGCCTGGAGTTTGGGGGGCGGTCAGCCCCAGCATTTT.

A word on this clonotype: The junction does not match germline at one end; this may be a read error. The V and J genes are TRBV6-5 and TRBJ2-7, with D tentatively TRBD2 (6 bases). There are 15 residues in the CDR3. Per the germline V gene, CDR1 is MNHEY and CDR2 is SVGAGI. CDR3 coding DNA: TGTGCCAGCAGTTACTCAGGAGGGGCGTCCTACGAGCAGCACTTC. Protein sequence: CASSYSGGASYEQHF.

This clonotype came up many times. The rearrangement links TRBV28 to TRBJ1-5, with TRBD1 matching 7 bases. Germline V gene sequence: CDR1 MDHEN, CDR2 SYDVKM. This CDR3 region has 13 residues. After removal of 6 bases from V and 3 bases from J, the junction contained 2 bases not matched to a gene. The CDR3 loop is CASRGQFNQPQHF. Written as DNA, the CDR3 is TGTGCCAGCAGGGGACAGTTCAATCAGCCCCAGCATTTT.

This clonotype was counted many times. The chain is built from TRBV10-3 and TRBJ2-6, with 8 bases lining up with TRBD1. J lost 0 bases, V lost 6 bases, and 13 bases had no gene match. Germline V gene lookup returns CDR1 ENHRY and CDR2 SYGVKD. The CDR3 runs to 19 residues. This chain's CDR3 is CAISGFAGQDFSGANVLTF. The CDR3 DNA is TGTGCCATCAGCGGCTTTGCGGGACAGGACTTCTCTGGGGCCAACGTCCTGACTTTC.

CDR3 sequence: CASSQLVDGTDTQYF. CDR3 bases: TGTGCCAGCAGCCAATTAGTGGACGGCACAGATACGCAGTATTTT. The J gene is TRBJ2-3, the V gene TRBV3-1; no reliable D call. V lost 2 bases, J lost 1 base, and 10 bases lay in between. CDR3 length: 15 amino acids. CDR1 LGHDT and CDR2 YNNKEL come from the germline V gene (reference sequence).

V is TRBV7-9 and J is TRBJ2-1; D gene ambiguous. CDR3 length: 12 residues. V was pared by 1 base and J by 12 bases, with 10 bases between. Germline CDR1 is SEHNR and CDR2 is FQNEAQ (reference sequence). The CDR3 DNA is TGTGCCAGCAGCTTAGAGACCCCTGGGCAGTTCTTC. It specifies CASSLETPGQFF.

This chain links TRBV27 with TRBJ2-1; TRBD2 matches at 11 bases. V gave up 6 bases and J gave up 10 bases; unmatched junction bases: 5. From germline, CDR1 is MNHEY and CDR2 SMNVEV (reference sequence). The CDR3 sequence is 13 residues long. The CDR3 spells CASRTSGGTEQFF. The CDR3 bases are TGTGCCAGCAGAACTAGCGGGGGAACCGAGCAGTTCTTC.

This clonotype was counted at least ten times. The chain links TRBV11-2 to TRBJ2-7; D ambiguous. This CDR3 is 14 amino acids long. The germline V gene has CDR1 SGHAT and CDR2 FQNNGV. V gave up 2 bases and J gave up 0 bases, with 8 bases separating them. CDR3 residues: CASSLSAFSYEQYF. DNA of the CDR3: TGTGCCAGCAGCTTATCTGCGTTCTCCTACGAGCAGTACTTC.

This clonotype was found many times. CDR3 sequence (DNA): TGCAGCGTTGAAGGCTTGGCAGGGAACACCGGGGAGCTGTTTTTT. Translated, it gives CSVEGLAGNTGELFF. V gene TRBV29-1 combines with J gene TRBJ2-2; no definite D call. The length of the CDR3 is 15 residues. From germline, CDR1 is SQVTM and CDR2 ANQGSEA. V shed 1 base and J shed 1 base, with 10 bases lying between them.

This clonotype was recorded a few times. The CDR3 DNA reads TGTGCCAGCAGTTTAGGTACAGGGATCTATGGCTACACCTTC. This encodes CASSLGTGIYGYTF. The J gene is TRBJ1-2, the V gene TRBV12-3 or TRBV12-4, with D possibly TRBD1 on 6 matching bases. Between the trimmed V and J ends, which lost 1 base and 4 bases, there was a span of 10 bases. The CDR3 loop spans 14 amino acids.

This chain connects TRBV7-8 to TRBJ2-1; 8 bases align to TRBD1. Trimming removed 2 bases from V and 7 bases from J; junction bases left unmatched: 7. Germline CDR1 is SGHVS and CDR2 is FQNEAQ. The CDR3 length is 15 residues. The DNA for the CDR3 is TGTGCCAGCAGCTTACAGGGGGCGGTGGTGAATGAGCAGTTCTTC. It codes for CASSLQGAVVNEQFF. Using reference TRBV7-8 and TRBJ2-1 for the parts outside the CDR3, the full variable domain is GAGVSQSPRYKVAKRGQDVALRCDPISGHVSLFWYQQALGQGPEFLTYFQNEAQLDKSGLPSDRFFAERPEGSVSTLKIQRTQQEDSAVYLCASSLQGAVVNEQFFGPGTRLTVL.

This clonotype was counted between two and nine times. This sequence joins TRBV29-1 and TRBJ1-1; the match to TRBD1 covers 9 bases. This CDR3 comprises 12 residues. Germline trimming cut 7 bases from V and 5 bases from J; bases unmatched to any gene: 5. The germline gives CDR1 SQVTM, CDR2 ANQGSEA. The CDR3 protein is CSAPTGGTEAFF. In nucleotides, the CDR3 is TGCAGCGCGCCGACAGGGGGGACTGAAGCTTTCTTT.

The table lists this clonotype with many counts. The CDR3 sequence is CASSRGQGPESPLHF. CDR3 bases: TGTGCCAGCAGCCGTGGACAGGGTCCGGAATCACCCCTCCACTTT. The chain joins TRBV7-9 to TRBJ1-6; 8 bases agree with TRBD1. In germline, CDR1 is SEHNR, CDR2 FQNEAQ (reference sequence). Trimming took 5 bases from V and 10 from J; bases not matched to a gene: 10. The CDR3 covers 15 residues.

This clonotype has a count of ten or more. The chain links TRBV20-1 to TRBJ1-6; D is ambiguous. The CDR3 length is 14 residues. Germline V gene sequence: CDR1 DFQATT, CDR2 SNEGSKA (reference sequence). The V and J ends lost 3 bases and 10 bases respectively, with 16 bases between them. The chain's CDR3 is CSASKAALISPLHF. CDR3 in DNA: TGCAGTGCTAGTAAGGCAGCACTAATCTCACCCCTCCACTTT.

This clonotype came up a few times. V is TRBV12-3 or TRBV12-4 and J is TRBJ2-5; tentatively, D is TRBD1 (6 bases). Trimming took 6 bases from V and 5 from J, leaving 16 bases between them. This CDR3 has 14 amino acids. This CDR3 reads CASRRQGFSETQYF. Here the CDR3 DNA reads TGTGCCAGCAGAAGGCAGGGGTTTTCGGAGACCCAGTACTTC.

This clonotype was recorded at least ten times. V and J are TRBV9 and TRBJ2-3; tentatively, D is TRBD1 or TRBD2 (5 bases each). The germline V and J ends were trimmed by 0 bases and 5 bases, with 22 bases remaining between them. In germline, CDR1 is SGDLS, CDR2 YYNGEE. This CDR3 comprises 18 residues. Written as DNA, the CDR3 is TGTGCCAGCAGCGTAGTTGCCTCGTGGGGCGCCGGGGTAGATACGCAGTATTTT. This gives the protein CASSVVASWGAGVDTQYF.

This chain connects TRBV28 to TRBJ1-4; possibly TRBD1 for D (6 bases). V shed 8 bases and J shed 11 bases, with 24 bases lying between them. The CDR3 has 15 residues. CDR1 and CDR2 from the germline V gene are MDHEN and SYDVKM. CDR3 protein: CASRHPAGRGGKLFF. CDR3 in DNA: TGTGCCAGCCGTCATCCAGCAGGCAGGGGAGGGAAACTGTTTTTT.

V is TRBV11-2 and J is TRBJ2-7; a weak D match, TRBD2 (6 bases). Germline CDR1 is SGHAT and CDR2 is FQNNGV. The CDR3 sequence is 16 residues long. The V gene lost 1 base and the J gene lost 7 bases, with 20 bases spanning the gap. In DNA, the CDR3 is TGTGCCAGCAGCTTAGGGGGAGCGTGGCAAGGAGGGGAGCAGTACTTC. This encodes CASSLGGAWQGGEQYF.